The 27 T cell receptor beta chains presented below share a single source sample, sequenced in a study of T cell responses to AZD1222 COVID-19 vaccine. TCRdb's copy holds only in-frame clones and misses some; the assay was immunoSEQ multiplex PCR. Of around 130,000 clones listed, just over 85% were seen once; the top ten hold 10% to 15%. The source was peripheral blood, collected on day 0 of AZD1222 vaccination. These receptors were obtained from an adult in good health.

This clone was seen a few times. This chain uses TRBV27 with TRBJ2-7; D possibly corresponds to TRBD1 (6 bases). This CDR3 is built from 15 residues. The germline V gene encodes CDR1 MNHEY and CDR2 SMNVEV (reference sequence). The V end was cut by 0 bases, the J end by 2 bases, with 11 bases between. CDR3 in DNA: TGTGCCAGCAGTTTATCGGGGGCGCTTCCCTACGAGCAGTACTTC. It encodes CASSLSGALPYEQYF.

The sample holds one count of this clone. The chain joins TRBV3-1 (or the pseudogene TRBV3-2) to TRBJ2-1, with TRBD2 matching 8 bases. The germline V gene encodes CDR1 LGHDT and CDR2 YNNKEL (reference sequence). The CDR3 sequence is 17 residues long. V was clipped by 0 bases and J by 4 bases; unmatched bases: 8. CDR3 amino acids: CASSQESGLALYNEQFF. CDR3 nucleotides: TGTGCCAGCAGCCAAGAGAGCGGACTAGCCCTATACAATGAGCAGTTCTTC.

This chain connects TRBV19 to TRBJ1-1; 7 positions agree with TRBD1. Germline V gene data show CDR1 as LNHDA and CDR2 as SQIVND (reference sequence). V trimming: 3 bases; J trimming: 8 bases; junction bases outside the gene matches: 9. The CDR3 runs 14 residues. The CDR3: CASSIGQGVPEAFF. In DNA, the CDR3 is TGTGCCAGTAGTATCGGGCAGGGGGTCCCGGAAGCTTTCTTT.

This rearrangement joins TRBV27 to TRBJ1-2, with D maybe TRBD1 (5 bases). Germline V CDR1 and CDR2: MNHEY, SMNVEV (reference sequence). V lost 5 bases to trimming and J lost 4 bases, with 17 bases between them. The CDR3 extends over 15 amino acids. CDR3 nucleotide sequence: TGTGCCAGCAGTGTCAGGGAGGACGGTTTCTATGGCTACACCTTC. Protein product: CASSVREDGFYGYTF.

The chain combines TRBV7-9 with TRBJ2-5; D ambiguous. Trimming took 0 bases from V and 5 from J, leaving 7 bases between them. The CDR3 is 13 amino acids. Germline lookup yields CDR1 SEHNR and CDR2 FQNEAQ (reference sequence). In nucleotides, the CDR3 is TGTGCCAGCAGCTTAGCTTGGAGCGAGACCCAGTACTTC. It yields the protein CASSLAWSETQYF.

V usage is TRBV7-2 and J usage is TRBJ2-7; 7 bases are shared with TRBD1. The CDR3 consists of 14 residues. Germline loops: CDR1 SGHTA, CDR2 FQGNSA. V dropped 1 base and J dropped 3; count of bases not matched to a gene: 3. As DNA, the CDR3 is TGTGCCAGCAGCTTAGTGGCAGGGGGCTACGAGCAGTACTTC. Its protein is CASSLVAGGYEQYF.

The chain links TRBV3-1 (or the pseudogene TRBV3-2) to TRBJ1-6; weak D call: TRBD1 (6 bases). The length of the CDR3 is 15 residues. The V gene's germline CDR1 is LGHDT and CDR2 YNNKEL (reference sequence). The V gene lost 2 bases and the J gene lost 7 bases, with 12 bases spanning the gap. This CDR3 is CASSQSGGQNSPLHF. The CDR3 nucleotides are TGTGCCAGCAGCCAATCCGGGGGGCAAAATTCACCCCTCCACTTT.

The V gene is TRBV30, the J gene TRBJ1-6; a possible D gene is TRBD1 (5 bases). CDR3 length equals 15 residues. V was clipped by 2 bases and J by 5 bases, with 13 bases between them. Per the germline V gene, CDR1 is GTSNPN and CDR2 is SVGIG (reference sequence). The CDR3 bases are TGTGCCTGGAGTAGACCGGGACCGAATAATTCACCCCTCCACTTT. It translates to CAWSRPGPNNSPLHF.

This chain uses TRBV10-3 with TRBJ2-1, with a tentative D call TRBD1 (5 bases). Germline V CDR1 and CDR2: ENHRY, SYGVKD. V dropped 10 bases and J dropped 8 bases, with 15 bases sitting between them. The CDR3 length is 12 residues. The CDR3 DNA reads TGTGCCACCTCATGGGGCTCCGATGAGCAGTTCTTC. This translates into CATSWGSDEQFF.

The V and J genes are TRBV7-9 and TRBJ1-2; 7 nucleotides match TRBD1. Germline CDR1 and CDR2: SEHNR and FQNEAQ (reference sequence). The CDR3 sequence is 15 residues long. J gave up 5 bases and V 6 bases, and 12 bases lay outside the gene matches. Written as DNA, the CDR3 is TGTGCCAGCAGTACCGGGACAGTACCTTTTTATGGCTACACCTTC. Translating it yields CASSTGTVPFYGYTF.

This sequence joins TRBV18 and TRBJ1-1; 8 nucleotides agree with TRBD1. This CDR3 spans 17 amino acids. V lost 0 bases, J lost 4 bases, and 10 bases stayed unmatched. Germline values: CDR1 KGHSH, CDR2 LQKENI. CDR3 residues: CASSPPLGRGRGTEAFF. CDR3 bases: TGTGCCAGCTCACCACCCCTCGGCAGGGGGCGCGGCACTGAAGCTTTCTTT.

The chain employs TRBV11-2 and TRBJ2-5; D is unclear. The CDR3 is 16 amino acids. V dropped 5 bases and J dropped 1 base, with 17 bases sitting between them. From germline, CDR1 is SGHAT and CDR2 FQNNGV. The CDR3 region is CASSPAVASFQETQYF. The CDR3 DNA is TGTGCCAGCAGCCCCGCCGTCGCCAGCTTCCAAGAGACCCAGTACTTC.

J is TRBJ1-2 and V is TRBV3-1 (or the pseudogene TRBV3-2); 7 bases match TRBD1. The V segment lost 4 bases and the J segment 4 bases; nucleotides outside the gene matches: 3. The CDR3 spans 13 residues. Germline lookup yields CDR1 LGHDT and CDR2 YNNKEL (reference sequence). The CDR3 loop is CASSLGQVYGYTF. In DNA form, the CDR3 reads TGTGCCAGCAGCCTCGGACAGGTCTATGGCTACACCTTC.

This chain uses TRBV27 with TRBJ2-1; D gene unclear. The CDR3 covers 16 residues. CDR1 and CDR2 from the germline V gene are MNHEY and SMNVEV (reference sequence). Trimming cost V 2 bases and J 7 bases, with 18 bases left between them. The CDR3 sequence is CASSLKAEPSKNEQFF. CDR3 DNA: TGTGCCAGCAGTTTAAAAGCCGAACCATCCAAAAATGAGCAGTTCTTC.

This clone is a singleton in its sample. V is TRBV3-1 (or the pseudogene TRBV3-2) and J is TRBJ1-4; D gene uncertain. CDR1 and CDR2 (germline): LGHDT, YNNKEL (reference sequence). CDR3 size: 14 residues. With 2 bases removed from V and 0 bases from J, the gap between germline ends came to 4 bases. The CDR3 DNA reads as TGTGCCAGCAGCCAAAGGACAACTAATGAAAAACTGTTTTTT. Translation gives CASSQRTTNEKLFF.

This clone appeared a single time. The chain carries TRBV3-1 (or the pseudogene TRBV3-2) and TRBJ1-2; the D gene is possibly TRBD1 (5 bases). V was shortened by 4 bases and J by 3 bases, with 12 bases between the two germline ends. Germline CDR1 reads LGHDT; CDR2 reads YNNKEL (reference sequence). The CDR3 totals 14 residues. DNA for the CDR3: TGTGCCAGCAGCCTCCGGGGGAGCGACTATGGCTACACCTTC. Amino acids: CASSLRGSDYGYTF.

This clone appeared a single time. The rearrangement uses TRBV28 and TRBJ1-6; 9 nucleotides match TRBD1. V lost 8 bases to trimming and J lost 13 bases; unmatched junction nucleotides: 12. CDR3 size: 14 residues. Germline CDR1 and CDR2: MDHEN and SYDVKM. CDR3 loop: CASGPGTGSTPLHF. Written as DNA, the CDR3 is TGTGCCAGCGGACCCGGGACAGGGTCAACGCCCCTCCACTTT.

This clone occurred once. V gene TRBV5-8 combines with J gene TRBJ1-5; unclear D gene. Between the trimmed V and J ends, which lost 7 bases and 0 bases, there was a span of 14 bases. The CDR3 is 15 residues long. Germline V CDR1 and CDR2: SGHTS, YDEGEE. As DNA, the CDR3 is TGTGCCAGCCCCCCCGGGTGGCATAGCAATCAGCCCCAGCATTTT. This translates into CASPPGWHSNQPQHF.

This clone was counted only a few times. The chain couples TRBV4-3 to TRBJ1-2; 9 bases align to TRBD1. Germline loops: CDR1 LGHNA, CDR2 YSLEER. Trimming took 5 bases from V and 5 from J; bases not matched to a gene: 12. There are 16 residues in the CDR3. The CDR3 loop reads CASSGRDRANIYGYTF. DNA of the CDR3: TGCGCCAGCAGCGGCCGGGACAGGGCAAATATTTATGGCTACACCTTC.

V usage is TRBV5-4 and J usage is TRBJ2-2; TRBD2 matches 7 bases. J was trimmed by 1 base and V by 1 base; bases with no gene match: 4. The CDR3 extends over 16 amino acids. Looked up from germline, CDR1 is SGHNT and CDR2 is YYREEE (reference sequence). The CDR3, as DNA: TGTGCCAGCAGCTTGTTGGCTAGCGGGAACACCGGGGAGCTGTTTTTT. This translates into CASSLLASGNTGELFF.

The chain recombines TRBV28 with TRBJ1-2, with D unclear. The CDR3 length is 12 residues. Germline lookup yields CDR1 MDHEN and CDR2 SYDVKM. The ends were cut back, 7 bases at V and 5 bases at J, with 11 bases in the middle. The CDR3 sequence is CASNGERYGYTF. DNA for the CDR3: TGTGCCAGCAACGGGGAGCGGTATGGCTACACCTTC.

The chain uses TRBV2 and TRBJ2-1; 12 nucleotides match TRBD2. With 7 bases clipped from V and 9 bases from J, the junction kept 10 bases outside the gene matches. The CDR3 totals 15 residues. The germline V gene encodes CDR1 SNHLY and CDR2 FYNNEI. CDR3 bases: TGTGCCAGCAAAGAGAGACTAGCGGGAGACCGTGAGCAGTTCTTC. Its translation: CASKERLAGDREQFF.

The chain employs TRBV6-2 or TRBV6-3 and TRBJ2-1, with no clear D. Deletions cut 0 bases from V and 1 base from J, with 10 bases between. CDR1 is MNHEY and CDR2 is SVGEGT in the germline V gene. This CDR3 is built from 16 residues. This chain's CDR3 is CASSYSGNYSYNEQFF. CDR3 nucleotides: TGTGCCAGCAGTTACTCCGGCAACTATTCCTACAATGAGCAGTTCTTC.

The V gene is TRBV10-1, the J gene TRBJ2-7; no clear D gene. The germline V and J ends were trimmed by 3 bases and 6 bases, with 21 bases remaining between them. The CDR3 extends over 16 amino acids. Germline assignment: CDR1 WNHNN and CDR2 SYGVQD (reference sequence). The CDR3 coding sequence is TGCGCCAGCAGTGAAGGTTCGGCGGCTACTGGCTTCGAGCAGTACTTC. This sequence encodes CASSEGSAATGFEQYF.

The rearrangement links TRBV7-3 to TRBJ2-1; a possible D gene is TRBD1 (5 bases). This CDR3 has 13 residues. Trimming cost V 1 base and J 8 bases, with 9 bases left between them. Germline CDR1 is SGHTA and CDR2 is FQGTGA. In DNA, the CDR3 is TGTGCCAGCAGCTTAAAGGCAGGGCATGAGCAGTTCTTC. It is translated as CASSLKAGHEQFF.

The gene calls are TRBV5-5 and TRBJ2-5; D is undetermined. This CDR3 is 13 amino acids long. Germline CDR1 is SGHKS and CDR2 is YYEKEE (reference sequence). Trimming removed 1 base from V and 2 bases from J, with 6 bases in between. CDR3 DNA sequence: TGTGCCAGCAGCTTGTACCAGCAAGAGACCCAGTACTTC. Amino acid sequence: CASSLYQQETQYF. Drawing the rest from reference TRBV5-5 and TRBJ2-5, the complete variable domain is DAGVTQSPTHLIKTRGQQVTLRCSPISGHKSVSWYQQVLGQGPQFIFQYYEKEERGRGNFPDRFSARQFPNYSSELNVNALLLGDSALYLCASSLYQQETQYFGPGTRLLVL.

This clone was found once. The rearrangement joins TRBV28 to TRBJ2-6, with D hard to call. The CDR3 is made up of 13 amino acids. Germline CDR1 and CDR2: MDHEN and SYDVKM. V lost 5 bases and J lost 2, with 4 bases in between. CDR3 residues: CASSLAGANVLTF. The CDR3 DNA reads TGTGCCAGCAGTCTTGCTGGGGCCAACGTCCTGACTTTC.